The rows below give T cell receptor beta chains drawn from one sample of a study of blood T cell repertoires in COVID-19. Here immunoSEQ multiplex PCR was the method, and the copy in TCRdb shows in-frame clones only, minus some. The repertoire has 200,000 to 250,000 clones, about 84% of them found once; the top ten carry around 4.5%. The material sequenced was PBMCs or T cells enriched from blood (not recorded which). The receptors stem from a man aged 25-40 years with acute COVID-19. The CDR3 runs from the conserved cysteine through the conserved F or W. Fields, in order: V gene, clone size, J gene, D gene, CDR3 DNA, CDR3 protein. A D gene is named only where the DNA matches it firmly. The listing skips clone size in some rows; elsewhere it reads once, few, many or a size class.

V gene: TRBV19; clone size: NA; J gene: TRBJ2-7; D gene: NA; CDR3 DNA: TGTGCCAGTCGGACAAAAACTTCCCCCTACGAGCAGTACTTC; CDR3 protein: CASRTKTSPYEQYF
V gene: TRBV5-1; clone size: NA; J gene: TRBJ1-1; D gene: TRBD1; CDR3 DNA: TGCGCCAGCAGCGCAGACAGGGGGATAGCCACTGAAGCTTTCTTT; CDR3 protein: CASSADRGIATEAFF
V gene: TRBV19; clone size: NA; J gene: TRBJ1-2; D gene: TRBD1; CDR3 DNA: TGTGCCAGTAGTATAATCCGGGACAGGGGACATGGCTACACCTTC; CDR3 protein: CASSIIRDRGHGYTF
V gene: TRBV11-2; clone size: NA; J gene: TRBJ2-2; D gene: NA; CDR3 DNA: TGTGCCAGCAGTAGACAGGATTGGACCGGGGAGCTGTTTTTT; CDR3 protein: CASSRQDWTGELFF
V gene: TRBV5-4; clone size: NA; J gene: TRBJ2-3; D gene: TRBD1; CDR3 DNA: TGTGCCAGCAGCGGACAGGGAATATATACGCAGTATTTT; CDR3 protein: CASSGQGIYTQYF
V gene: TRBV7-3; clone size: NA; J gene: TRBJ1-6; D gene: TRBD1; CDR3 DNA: TGTGCCAGCAGCCGAGGGACAGGTTATAATTCACCCCTCCACTTT; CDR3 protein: CASSRGTGYNSPLHF
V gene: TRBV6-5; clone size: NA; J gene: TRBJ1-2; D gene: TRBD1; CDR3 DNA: TGTGCCAGCAGTTCCCACAGGGGCCCCCCCGGGGGCTACACCTTC; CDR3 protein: CASSSHRGPPGGYTF
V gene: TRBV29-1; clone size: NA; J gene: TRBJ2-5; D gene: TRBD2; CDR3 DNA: TGCAGCACCCTCGGGGACACTAGCGGAGAGACCCAGTACTTC; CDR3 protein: CSTLGDTSGETQYF
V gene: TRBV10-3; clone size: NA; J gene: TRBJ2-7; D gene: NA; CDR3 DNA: TGTGCCATCAGTGAGTCCCCGACTGTAACGAGGCTCAACGAGCAGTACTTC; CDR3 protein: CAISESPTVTRLNEQYF
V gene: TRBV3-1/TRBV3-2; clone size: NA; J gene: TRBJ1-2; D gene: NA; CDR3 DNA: TGTGCCAGCAGCCAGAGAGTTAACTATGGCTACACCTTC; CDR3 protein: CASSQRVNYGYTF
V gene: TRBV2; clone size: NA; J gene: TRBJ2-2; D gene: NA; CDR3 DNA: TGTGCCAGCAGGGGACACCAGAACACCGGGGAGCTGTTTTTT; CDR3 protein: CASRGHQNTGELFF
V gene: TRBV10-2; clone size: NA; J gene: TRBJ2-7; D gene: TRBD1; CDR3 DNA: TGCGCCAGCAGGACAGGGCCTTACTACGAGCAGTACTTC; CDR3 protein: CASRTGPYYEQYF
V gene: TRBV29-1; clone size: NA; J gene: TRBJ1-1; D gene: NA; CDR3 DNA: TGCAGCGTTGAGGGATCGGGGTACACTGAAGCTTTCTTT; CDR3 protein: CSVEGSGYTEAFF
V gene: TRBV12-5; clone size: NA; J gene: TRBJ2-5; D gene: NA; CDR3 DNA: TGTGCTAGTGGTCCTGCCACGGGGGGCGGCCAAGAGACCCAGTACTTC; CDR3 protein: CASGPATGGGQETQYF
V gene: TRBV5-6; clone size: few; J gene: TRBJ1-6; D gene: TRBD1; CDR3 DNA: TGTGCCAGCAGCTTGGGACAGGGCTATAATTCACCCCTCCACTTT; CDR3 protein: CASSLGQGYNSPLHF
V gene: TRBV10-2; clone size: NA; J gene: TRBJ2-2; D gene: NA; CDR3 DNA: TGCGCCAGCAGTGTACTCTCGGGGGTGACCGGGGAGCTGTTTTTT; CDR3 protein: CASSVLSGVTGELFF
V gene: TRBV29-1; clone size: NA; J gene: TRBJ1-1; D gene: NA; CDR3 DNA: TGCAGCGCATCACCGACAGCAGGGTGGACTGAAGCTTTCTTT; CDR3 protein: CSASPTAGWTEAFF
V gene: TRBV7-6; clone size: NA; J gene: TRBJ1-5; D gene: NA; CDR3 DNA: TGTGCCAGCAGCTTAGCATCCGGGAGGGGCAATCAGCCCCAGCATTTT; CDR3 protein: CASSLASGRGNQPQHF
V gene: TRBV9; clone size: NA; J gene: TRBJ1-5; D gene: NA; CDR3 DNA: TGTGCCAGCAGCCCTGGGGGGGGAAATCAGCCCCAGCATTTT; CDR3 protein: CASSPGGGNQPQHF
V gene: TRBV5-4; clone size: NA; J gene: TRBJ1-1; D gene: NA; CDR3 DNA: TGTGCCAGCAGCTTAAGGATACCAGGGGCCACTGAAGCTTTCTTT; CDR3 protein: CASSLRIPGATEAFF